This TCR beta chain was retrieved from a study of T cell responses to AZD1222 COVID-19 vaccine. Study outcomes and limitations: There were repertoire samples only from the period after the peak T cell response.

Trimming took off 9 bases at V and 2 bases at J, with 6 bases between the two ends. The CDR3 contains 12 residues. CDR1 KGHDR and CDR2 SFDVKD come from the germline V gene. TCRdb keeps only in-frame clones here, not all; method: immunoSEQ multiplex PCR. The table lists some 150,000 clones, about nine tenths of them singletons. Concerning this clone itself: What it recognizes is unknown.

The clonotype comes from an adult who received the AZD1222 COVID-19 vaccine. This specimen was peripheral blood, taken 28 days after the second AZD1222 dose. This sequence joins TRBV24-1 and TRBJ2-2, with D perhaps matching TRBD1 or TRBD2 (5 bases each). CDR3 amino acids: CATGTNTGELFF. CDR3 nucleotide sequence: TGTGCCACCGGGACCAACACCGGGGAGCTGTTTTTT.